This T cell receptor (beta chain) comes out of a study of tumor-infiltrating lymphocytes in primary liver carcinoma (dated by TCRdb to 2016 to 2017). The study in broad terms: Between late 2015 and 2016, five patients in China with histopathologically diagnosed primary liver carcinoma had surgical resection. Of the five patients (three men and two women, aged 30 to 69 years), four had hepatocellular carcinoma and one had combined HCC and intrahepatic cholangiocarcinoma. Tumors of the five patients were stage T1-T3 N0M0 with maximum diameters of roughly 4.2 to 10 cm. Each sample produced roughly 3.5 to 7.13 million productive TCRbeta reads, and read depth showed no significant difference between tissue types. Across five regions of each liver tumor, along with adjacent normal tissue and blood, the study brought together TCRbeta repertoire sequencing, expression microarrays and whole-exome sequencing. A total of around 35 specimens from 5 patients, comprising some 25 tumor regions, 5 adjacent noncancerous liver tissues and 5 peripheral blood samples, were covered by TCRbeta repertoire sequencing. High reproducibility was observed for the technical replicate repertoires, with mean shared-clone rates approximately 0.9 and correlation coefficients above 0.95. What the research found in general, with its limitations: Compared with blood, tumors had a significantly larger share of the repertoire taken up by the top 250 clones (p = 0.039). The study included only five patients, and the authors note findings should be validated in a larger study. Bulk unsorted samples precluded comparing CD4+ and CD8+ T cell repertoires. Consistent with antigen-driven expansion, pairs of tumor regions showed higher repertoire overlap (mean around 36%) than either tumor-adjacent pairs (about 17%) or tumor-blood pairs (roughly 15%). Because sequencing covered only the TCR beta chain and unpaired alpha chains were not captured, true repertoire diversity is likely underestimated.

The CDR1 and CDR2 encoded by the germline V gene (reference sequence) are MNHNY and SVGAGI. V loses 0 bases, J loses 1 base, and the germline ends lie 9 bases apart. The CDR3 contains 15 residues, cysteine and phenylalanine counted. The entry retains the CDR3 DNA only, 45 bases that are in frame from base 1. TRIzol reagent was used to extract blood RNA from unsorted whole blood, while the DNeasy Blood & Tissue kit provided the germline DNA. Chronic HBV infection was present in the patients, and the patients were treatment-naive at sampling. Before surgery, approximately 3.8 milliliters of peripheral blood were collected into K2EDTA tubes. Starting from about 550 ng total RNA, TCRbeta-specific cDNA was produced by reverse transcription with a constant-region primer and ProtoScript II reverse transcriptase. Construction of the TCRbeta libraries relied on three nested rounds of multiplex PCR, following a slightly modified ARM-PCR procedure. The first two PCR rounds used multiplex TRBV1-TRBV30 forward primers with a Cbeta reverse primer, each for approximately 11 cycles. Sample barcodes and Illumina adapters were attached in a final 25-cycle PCR using Deep VentR polymerase. Before sequencing, amplicons of 200-500 bp were purified from gel using a QIAquick gel extraction kit. The TCRbeta amplicons were sequenced with 250-bp paired-end reads on an Illumina HiSeq 2500. The authors' analysis ran thus. Quality trimming of reads was performed with Trimmomatic v0.33, and paired reads were merged with FLASH v1.2.11 so that full CDR3 sequences could be recovered. MiGEC v1.2.1b assigned V, D and J germline segments to the rearranged TCRbeta sequences. Clonotype statistics, along with Shannon-Wiener diversity indices, were calculated using VDJtools v1.0.0. To cut down on sampling bias, every analysis after diversity analysis relied on just the 250 most abundant clonotypes from each sample. TCRdb reanalyzed the raw reads on its own, using fastp at Q25 for trimming and MiXCR for clone calling, and kept in-frame beta chains. Each entry is one CDR3 protein sequence, shown with its most common DNA and genes. TCRdb, not the original authors, processed these V and J calls. The sample contains 190,000 or so distinct CDR3 sequences, less than 75% of them found a single time. The top ten clonotypes cover approximately 6.6% of the sample.

Remarks on this clonotype: Its recognized antigen is unknown. This clone may be a read error of a much larger clone one base away.

This clonotype originated in a woman aged 55-75 years with primary liver carcinoma and hepatitis B virus infection. The sequenced sample was peripheral blood. Recombination linked TRBV6-6 to TRBJ1-1; too little of a D gene remains to name it. The sequenced DNA: TGTGCCAGCAGTTACTCCGGCGCGCCGAACACTGAAGCTTTCTTT. Translated, it reads CASSYSGAPNTEAFF.